These 2 T cell receptor beta chains came from one sample sequenced in a study of a mutant IDH1 vaccine in newly diagnosed glioma. Stated time point: baseline, week 1 (first vaccination visit). Treatment meaning: pre-vaccination baseline after standard-of-care therapy. Clones were sequenced by immunoSEQ multiplex PCR, and TCRdb holds only the in-frame ones, with some missing. Among 45,000 to 55,000 clones listed, 80% to 90% were seen once. Sequenced here: PBMCs, sampled from a glioma patient treated with radiotherapy, temozolomide or both. The receptors derive from a man aged 35 to 55 with glioma.

Judged by abundance, this clone is medium-sized (0.01 to 0.1%). V and J are TRBV5-1 and TRBJ1-1; 8 nucleotides line up with TRBD1. V was clipped by 4 bases and J by 5 bases; unmatched bases: 4. The CDR3 runs to 13 residues. Germline V gives CDR1 SGHRS, CDR2 YFSETQ. The CDR3 DNA follows: TGCGCCAGCAGCCTGACAGGGGAGACTGAAGCTTTCTTT. As protein: CASSLTGETEAFF.

The J gene is TRBJ1-2, the V gene TRBV10-3; TRBD1 aligns across 8 bases. Germline assignment: CDR1 ENHRY and CDR2 SYGVKD. CDR3 length: 13 amino acids. V lost 4 bases and J lost 6; bases outside the gene matches: 4. CDR3 amino acids: CAISAGQGDGYTF. DNA of the CDR3: TGTGCCATCAGTGCCGGACAGGGCGATGGCTACACCTTC.